The following is a TCR beta chain sequence with its context. This sample was taken from a study of blood T cell repertoires in COVID-19. Turning to the study itself: Acute and convalescent COVID-19 specimens originated in the United States, Italy and Spain.

The germline CDR1 and CDR2 sequences are LNHDA and SQIVND (reference sequence). The CDR3 runs 14 residues. V trimming: 3 bases; J trimming: 3 bases; junction bases outside the gene matches: 2. In the source study's methods: It was from reference gene primer amplification that nucleated cell counts were estimated. The data were produced by immunoSEQ multiplex PCR, yet TCRdb's version contains in-frame clones alone and is incomplete. V and J calls and clone size are those listed in that table; D and trimming were worked out from the DNA. The sample has roughly 230,000 clones, 90% seen once. Enrollment of patients from Seattle took place during active infection, with longitudinal follow-up.

The sequence came from a woman aged 55 to 70 with COVID-19, enrolled during active disease. The chain uses TRBV19 and TRBJ1-1, with 9 bases lining up with TRBD1. Sequenced material: peripheral blood. Here the CDR3 DNA reads TGTGCCAGTAGTATGGACAGGGGATACACTGAAGCTTTCTTT. This codes for CASSMDRGYTEAFF. The full variable domain, in which reference TRBV19 and TRBJ1-1 provide the parts outside the CDR3, is DGGITQSPKYLFRKEGQNVTLSCEQNLNHDAMYWYRQDPGQGLRLIYYSQIVNDFQKGDIAEGYSVSREKKESFPLTVTSAQKNPTAFYLCASSMDRGYTEAFFGQGTRLTVV.